This T cell receptor (beta chain) appears in the sequencing data of a study of beta chain features in type 1 diabetes. The wider study: What patients shared with healthy donors was a similar profile of age, gender and cell yields.

Since all of the isolated RNA was reverse transcribed, expressed TCRB transcripts were what got sequenced. The repertoire was sequenced with immunoSEQ multiplex PCR; TCRdb's copy has only in-frame clones and lacks some. The table has hundreds of thousands of clones, around 15% seen once. Study-wide points: PCR could preferentially amplify shorter templates, alike in patients and controls. Researchers reported that naive, central memory and Treg TCRB repertoires appeared more similar in patients than in healthy donors. Shorter TCRB CDR3s, moderately but significantly so, marked every one of the four CD4+ subsets in Type 1 diabetes patients.

This clone was seen only a few times. Its antigen is not identified. Germline V gives CDR1 SNHLY, CDR2 FYNNEI. The V end was cut by 6 bases, the J end by 3 bases, with 15 bases between. The CDR3 length is 14 residues. The chain couples TRBV2 to TRBJ2-7, with D possibly called TRBD1 or TRBD2 (5 bases each). The TCR sequence derives from a man between 18 and 35 years old with type 1 diabetes. The sequenced sample was naive CD4+ T cells from blood. The CDR3 DNA reads TGTGCCAGCAGGGGGACGGGGCCGATCTACGAGCAGTACTTC. Encoded protein: CASRGTGPIYEQYF. Using reference TRBV2 and TRBJ2-7 for the parts outside the CDR3, the full variable domain is EPEVTQTPSHQVTQMGQEVILRCVPISNHLYFYWYRQILGQKVEFLVSFYNNEISEKSEIFDDQFSVERPDGSNFTLKIRSTKLEDSAMYFCASRGTGPIYEQYFGPGTRLTVT.